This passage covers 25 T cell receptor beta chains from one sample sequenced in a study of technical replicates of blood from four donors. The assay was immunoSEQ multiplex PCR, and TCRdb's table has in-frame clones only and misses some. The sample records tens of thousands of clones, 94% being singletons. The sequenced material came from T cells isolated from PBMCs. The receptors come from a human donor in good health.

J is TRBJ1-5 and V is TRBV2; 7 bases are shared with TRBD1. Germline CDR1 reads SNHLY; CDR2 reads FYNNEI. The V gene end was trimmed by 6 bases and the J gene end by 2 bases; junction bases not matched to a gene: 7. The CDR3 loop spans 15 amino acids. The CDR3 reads CASSQAGGRNQPQHF. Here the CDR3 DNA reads TGTGCCAGCAGCCAAGCAGGGGGGCGCAATCAGCCCCAGCATTTT.

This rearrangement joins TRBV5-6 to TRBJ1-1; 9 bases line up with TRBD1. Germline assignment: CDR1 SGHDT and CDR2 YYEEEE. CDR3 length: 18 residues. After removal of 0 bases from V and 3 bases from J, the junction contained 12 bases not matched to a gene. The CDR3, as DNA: TGTGCCAGCAGCTTGGACGGGACAGGGCTTTTCTTCGACACTGAAGCTTTCTTT. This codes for CASSLDGTGLFFDTEAFF. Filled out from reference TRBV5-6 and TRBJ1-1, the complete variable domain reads DAGVTQSPTHLIKTRGQQVTLRCSPKSGHDTVSWYQQALGQGPQFIFQYYEEEERQRGNFPDRFSGHQFPNYSSELNVNALLLGDSALYLCASSLDGTGLFFDTEAFFGQGTRLTVV.

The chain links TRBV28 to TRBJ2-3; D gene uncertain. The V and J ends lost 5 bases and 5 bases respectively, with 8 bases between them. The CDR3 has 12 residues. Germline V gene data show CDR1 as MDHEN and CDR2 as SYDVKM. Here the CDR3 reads CASSRGVDTQYF. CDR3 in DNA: TGTGCCAGCAGTAGAGGTGTAGATACGCAGTATTTT. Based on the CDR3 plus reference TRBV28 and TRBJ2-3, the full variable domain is DVKVTQSSRYLVKRTGEKVFLECVQDMDHENMFWYRQDPGLGLRLIYFSYDVKMKEKGDIPEGYSVSREKKERFSLILESASTNQTSMYLCASSRGVDTQYFGPGTRLTVL.

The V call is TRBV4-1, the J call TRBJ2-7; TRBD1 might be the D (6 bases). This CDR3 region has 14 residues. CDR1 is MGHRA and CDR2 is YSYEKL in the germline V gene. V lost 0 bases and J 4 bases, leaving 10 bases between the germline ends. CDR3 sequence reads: CASSQEGGAYEQYF. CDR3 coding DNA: TGCGCCAGCAGCCAAGAAGGGGGAGCATACGAGCAGTACTTC.

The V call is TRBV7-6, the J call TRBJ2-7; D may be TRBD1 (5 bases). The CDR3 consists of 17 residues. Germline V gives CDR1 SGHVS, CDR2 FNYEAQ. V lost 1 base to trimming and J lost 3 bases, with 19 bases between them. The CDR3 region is CASSLEGSPFLVYEQYF. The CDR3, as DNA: TGTGCCAGCAGCTTAGAGGGGTCGCCATTCCTTGTCTACGAGCAGTACTTC.

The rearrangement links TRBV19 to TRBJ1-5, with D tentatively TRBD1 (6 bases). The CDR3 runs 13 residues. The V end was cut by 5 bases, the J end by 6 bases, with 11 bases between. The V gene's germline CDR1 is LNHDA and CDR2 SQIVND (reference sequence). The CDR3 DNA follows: TGTGCCAGTAGTTGGACAGTAGCTCAGCCCCAGCATTTT. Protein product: CASSWTVAQPQHF. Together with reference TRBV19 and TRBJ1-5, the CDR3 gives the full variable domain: DGGITQSPKYLFRKEGQNVTLSCEQNLNHDAMYWYRQDPGQGLRLIYYSQIVNDFQKGDIAEGYSVSREKKESFPLTVTSAQKNPTAFYLCASSWTVAQPQHFGDGTRLSIL.

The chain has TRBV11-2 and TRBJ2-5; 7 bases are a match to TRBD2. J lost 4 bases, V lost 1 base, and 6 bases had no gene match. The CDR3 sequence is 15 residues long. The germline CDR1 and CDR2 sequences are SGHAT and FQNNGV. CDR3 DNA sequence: TGTGCCAGCAGCTTAGGGGGCGGGGGAGGAGAGACCCAGTACTTC. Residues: CASSLGGGGGETQYF.

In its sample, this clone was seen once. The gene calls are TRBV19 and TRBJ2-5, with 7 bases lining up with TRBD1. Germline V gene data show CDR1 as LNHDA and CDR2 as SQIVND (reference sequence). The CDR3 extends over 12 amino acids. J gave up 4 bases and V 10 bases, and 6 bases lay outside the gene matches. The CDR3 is CATQQGTETQYF. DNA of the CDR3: TGTGCCACCCAACAGGGGACAGAGACCCAGTACTTC.

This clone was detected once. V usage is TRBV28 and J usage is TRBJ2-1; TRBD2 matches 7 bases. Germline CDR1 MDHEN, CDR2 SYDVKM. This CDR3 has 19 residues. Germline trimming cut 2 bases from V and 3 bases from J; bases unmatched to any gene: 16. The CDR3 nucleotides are TGTGCCAGCAGTTTAAATCCCTCCGAGGGGCTAGCGGACTACAATGAGCAGTTCTTC. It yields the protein CASSLNPSEGLADYNEQFF.

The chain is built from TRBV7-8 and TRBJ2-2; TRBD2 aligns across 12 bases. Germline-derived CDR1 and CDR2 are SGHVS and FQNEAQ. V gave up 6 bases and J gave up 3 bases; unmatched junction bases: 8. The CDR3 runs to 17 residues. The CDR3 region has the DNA TGTGCCAGCAGTTCGCTAGCGGGAGGGAGAGACACCGGGGAGCTGTTTTTT. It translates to CASSSLAGGRDTGELFF.

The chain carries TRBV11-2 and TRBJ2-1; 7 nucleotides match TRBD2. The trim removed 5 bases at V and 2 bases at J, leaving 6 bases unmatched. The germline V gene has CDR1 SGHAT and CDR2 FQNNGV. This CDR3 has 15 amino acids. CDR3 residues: CASSPVGRAYNEQFF. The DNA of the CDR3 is TGTGCCAGCAGCCCCGTGGGGAGGGCCTACAATGAGCAGTTCTTC.

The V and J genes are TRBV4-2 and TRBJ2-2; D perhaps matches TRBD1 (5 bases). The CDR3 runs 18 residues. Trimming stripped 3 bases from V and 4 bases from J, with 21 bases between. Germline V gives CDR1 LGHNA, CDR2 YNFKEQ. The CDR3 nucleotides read TGTGCCAGCAGCCACCCATTGACCCCAGGGTTTGGCACCGGGGAGCTGTTTTTT. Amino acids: CASSHPLTPGFGTGELFF.

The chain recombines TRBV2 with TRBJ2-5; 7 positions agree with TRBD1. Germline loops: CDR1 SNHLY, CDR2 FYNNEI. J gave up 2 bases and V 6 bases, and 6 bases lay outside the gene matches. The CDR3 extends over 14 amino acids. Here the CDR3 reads CASRLGQAQETQYF. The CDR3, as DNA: TGTGCCAGCAGACTAGGACAGGCTCAAGAGACCCAGTACTTC.

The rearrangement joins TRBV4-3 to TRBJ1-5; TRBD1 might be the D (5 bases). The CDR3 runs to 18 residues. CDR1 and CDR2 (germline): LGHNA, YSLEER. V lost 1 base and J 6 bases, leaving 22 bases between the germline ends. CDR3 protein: CASSQGGFGEGEAQPQHF. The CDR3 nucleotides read TGCGCCAGCAGCCAAGGTGGTTTTGGGGAAGGGGAGGCTCAGCCCCAGCATTTT.

The CDR3 nucleotides read TGTGCCAGCAGCTCTCAGGGTAGATACACAGATACGCAGTATTTT. Amino acids: CASSSQGRYTDTQYF. The chain links TRBV7-6 to TRBJ2-3, with D tentatively TRBD1 (5 bases). The CDR3 is 15 residues long. Germline CDR1 SGHVS, CDR2 FNYEAQ. Trimming took off 4 bases at V and 2 bases at J, with 13 bases between the two ends.

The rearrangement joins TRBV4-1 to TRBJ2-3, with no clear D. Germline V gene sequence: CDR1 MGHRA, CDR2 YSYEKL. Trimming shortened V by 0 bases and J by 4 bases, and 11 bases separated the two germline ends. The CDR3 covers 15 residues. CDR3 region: CASSQDPRSADTQYF. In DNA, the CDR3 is TGCGCCAGCAGCCAAGATCCTAGAAGCGCAGATACGCAGTATTTT.

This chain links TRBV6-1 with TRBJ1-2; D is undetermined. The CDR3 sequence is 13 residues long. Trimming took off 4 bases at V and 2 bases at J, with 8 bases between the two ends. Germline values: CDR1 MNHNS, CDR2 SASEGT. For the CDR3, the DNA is TGTGCCAGCAGTGGCGGCAAGAACTATGGCTACACCTTC. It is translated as CASSGGKNYGYTF.

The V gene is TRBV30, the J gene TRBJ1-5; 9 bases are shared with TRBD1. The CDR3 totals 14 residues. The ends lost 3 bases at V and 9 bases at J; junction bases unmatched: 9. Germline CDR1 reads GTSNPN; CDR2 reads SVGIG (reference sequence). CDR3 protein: CAWSARQGVRPQHF. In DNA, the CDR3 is TGTGCCTGGAGCGCTAGACAGGGGGTCCGGCCCCAGCATTTT.

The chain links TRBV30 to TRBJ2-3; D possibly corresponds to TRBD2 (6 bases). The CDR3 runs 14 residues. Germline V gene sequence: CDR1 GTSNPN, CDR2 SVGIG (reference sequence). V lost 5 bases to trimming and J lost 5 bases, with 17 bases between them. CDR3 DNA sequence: TGTGCCTGGTCGATCCGGGGAGGAGTAGATACGCAGTATTTT. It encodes CAWSIRGGVDTQYF. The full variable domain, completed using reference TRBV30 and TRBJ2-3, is SQTIHQWPATLVQPVGSPLSLECTVEGTSNPNLYWYRQAAGRGLQLLFYSVGIGQISSEVPQNLSASRPQDRQFILSSKKLLLSDSGFYLCAWSIRGGVDTQYFGPGTRLTVL.

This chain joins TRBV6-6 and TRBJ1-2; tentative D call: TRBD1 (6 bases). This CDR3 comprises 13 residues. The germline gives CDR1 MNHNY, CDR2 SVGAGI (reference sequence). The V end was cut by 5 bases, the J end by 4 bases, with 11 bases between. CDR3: CASSRDNIYGYTF. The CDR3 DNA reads TGTGCCAGCAGTCGGGACAATATCTATGGCTACACCTTC.

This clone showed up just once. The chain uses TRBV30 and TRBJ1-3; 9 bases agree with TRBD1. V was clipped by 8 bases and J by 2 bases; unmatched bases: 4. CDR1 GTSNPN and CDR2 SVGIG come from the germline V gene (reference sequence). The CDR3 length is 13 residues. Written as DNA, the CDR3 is TGTGCCCGGGACAGGGATCCTGGAAACACCATATATTTT. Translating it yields CARDRDPGNTIYF.

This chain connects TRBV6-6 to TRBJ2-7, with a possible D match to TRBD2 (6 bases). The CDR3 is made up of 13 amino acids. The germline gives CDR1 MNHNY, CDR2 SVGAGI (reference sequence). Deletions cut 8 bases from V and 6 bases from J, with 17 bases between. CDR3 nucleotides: TGTGCCAGCGAAGATGGGGGAGGTGGCGAGCAGTACTTC. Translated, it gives CASEDGGGGEQYF.

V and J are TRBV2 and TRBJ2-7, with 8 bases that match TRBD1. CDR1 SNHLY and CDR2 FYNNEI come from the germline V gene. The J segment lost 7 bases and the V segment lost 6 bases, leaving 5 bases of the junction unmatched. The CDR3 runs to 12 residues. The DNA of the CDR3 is TGTGCCAGCAGGCAGGGGGCGGAAGAGCAGTACTTC. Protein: CASRQGAEEQYF. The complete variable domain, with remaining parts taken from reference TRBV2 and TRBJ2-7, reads EPEVTQTPSHQVTQMGQEVILRCVPISNHLYFYWYRQILGQKVEFLVSFYNNEISEKSEIFDDQFSVERPDGSNFTLKIRSTKLEDSAMYFCASRQGAEEQYFGPGTRLTVT.

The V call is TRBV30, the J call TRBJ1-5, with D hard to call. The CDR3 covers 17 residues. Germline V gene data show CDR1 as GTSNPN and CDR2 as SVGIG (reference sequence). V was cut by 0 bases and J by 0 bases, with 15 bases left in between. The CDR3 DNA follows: TGTGCCTGGAGTGTAAGGAGGAGTACTTATAGCAATCAGCCCCAGCATTTT. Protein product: CAWSVRRSTYSNQPQHF.

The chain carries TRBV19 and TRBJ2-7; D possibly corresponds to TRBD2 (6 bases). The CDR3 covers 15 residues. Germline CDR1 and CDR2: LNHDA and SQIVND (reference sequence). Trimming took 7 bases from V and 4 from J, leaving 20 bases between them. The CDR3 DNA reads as TGTGCCAGTAAAGGGATGTCCCGGGACTCATACGAGCAGTACTTC. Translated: CASKGMSRDSYEQYF.